This TCR beta chain was sequenced for a study of CD8+CD57+ T cells in acquired aplastic anemia. Overall study results and limits: Controls did not differ significantly from patients in CD8+ Simpson's diversity.

Genomic DNA constituted the template upon which TCR beta VDJ and CDR3 profiling was performed. MiXCR, applied by TCRdb to the reads, yields one record per CDR3 protein. Altogether hundreds of thousands of distinct CDR3 sequences are present, roughly 50% being singletons, with the ten largest covering 6.5% to 10%. Remarks on this clonotype: No antigen is known for it.

V was trimmed by 0 bases and J by 8 bases, leaving 16 bases between them. The CDR3 consists of 15 residues. Germline loops: CDR1 SGHVS, CDR2 FQNEAQ. The sequencing input was sorted CD4+, CD8+, or CD8+CD57+ T cells (not recorded which) from PBMCs. V usage is TRBV7-8 and J usage is TRBJ1-1; the D gene is possibly TRBD1 (5 bases). The clonotype originates from a human donor with severe aplastic anemia or a healthy control (not recorded which). The CDR3 DNA reads TGTGCCAGCAGCTTAGCGTTGTCGGGACGTGGCGAAGCTTTCTTT. Translated: CASSLALSGRGEAFF.